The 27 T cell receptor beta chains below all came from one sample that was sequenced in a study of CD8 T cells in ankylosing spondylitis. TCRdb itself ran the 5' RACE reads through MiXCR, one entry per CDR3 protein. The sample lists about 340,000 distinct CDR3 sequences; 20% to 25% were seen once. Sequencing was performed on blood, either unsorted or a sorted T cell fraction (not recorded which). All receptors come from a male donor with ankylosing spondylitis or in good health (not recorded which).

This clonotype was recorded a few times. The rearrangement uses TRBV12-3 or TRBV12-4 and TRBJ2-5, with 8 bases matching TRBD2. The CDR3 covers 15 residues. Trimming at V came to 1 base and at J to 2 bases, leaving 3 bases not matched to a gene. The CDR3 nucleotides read TGTGCCAGCAGTTTAGGGCGGGGGGCACAAGAGACCCAGTACTTC. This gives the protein CASSLGRGAQETQYF.

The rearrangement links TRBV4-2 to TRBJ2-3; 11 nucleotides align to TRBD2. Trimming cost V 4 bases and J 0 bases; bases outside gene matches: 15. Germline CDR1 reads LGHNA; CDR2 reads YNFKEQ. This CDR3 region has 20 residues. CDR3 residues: CASSPPYFLAGGLSTDTQYF. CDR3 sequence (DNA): TGTGCCAGCAGCCCGCCCTACTTTCTAGCGGGGGGACTAAGCACAGATACGCAGTATTTT.

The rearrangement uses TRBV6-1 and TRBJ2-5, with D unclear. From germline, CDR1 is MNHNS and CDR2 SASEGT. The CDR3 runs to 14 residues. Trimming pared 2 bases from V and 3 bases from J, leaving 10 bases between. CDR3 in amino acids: CASSEFQEKETQYF. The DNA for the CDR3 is TGTGCCAGCAGTGAATTTCAGGAAAAAGAGACCCAGTACTTC.

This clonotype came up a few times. This CDR3 is CASSAFKSGTQPQHF. CDR3 sequence (DNA): TGTGCCAGCAGCGCTTTTAAATCAGGGACGCAGCCCCAGCATTTT. V usage is TRBV6-1 and J usage is TRBJ1-5; tentative D call: TRBD1 (5 bases). The CDR3 is made up of 15 amino acids. V dropped 6 bases and J dropped 7 bases, with 19 bases sitting between them. The V gene's germline CDR1 is MNHNS and CDR2 SASEGT.

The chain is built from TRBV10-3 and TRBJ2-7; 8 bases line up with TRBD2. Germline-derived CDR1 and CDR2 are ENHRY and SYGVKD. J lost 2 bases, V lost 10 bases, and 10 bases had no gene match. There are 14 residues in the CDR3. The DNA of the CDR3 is TGTGCCAGTCTAAACCGGGAGGGCCCCTACGAGCAGTACTTC. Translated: CASLNREGPYEQYF.

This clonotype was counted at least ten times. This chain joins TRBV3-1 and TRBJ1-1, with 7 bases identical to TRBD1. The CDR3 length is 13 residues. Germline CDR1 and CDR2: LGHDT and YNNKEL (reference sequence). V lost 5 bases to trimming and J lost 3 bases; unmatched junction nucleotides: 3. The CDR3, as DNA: TGTGCCAGCAGCTTCCAGGGGGACACTGAAGCTTTCTTT. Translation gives CASSFQGDTEAFF.

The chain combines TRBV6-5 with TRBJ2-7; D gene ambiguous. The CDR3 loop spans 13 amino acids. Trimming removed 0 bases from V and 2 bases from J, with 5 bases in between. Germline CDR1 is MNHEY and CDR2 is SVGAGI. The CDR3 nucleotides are TGTGCCAGCAGTTACTCCCAGGCCTACGAGCAGTACTTC. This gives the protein CASSYSQAYEQYF.

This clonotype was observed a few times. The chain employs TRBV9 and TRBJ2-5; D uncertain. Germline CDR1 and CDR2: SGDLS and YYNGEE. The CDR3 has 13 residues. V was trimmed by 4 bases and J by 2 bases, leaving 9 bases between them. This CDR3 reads CASSTDDQETQYF. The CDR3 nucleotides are TGTGCCAGCAGCACCGATGATCAAGAGACCCAGTACTTC.

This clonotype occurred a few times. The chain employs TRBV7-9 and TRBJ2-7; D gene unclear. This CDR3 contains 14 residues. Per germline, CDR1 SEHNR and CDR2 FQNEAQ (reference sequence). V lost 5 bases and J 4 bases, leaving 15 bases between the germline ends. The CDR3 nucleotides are TGTGCCAGCAGCCCCGACCCAGCGAATTACGAGCAGTACTTC. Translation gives CASSPDPANYEQYF.

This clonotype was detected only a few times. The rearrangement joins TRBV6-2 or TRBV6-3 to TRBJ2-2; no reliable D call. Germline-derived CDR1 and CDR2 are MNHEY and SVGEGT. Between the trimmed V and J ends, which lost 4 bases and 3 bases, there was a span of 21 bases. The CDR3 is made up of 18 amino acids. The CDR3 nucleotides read TGTGCCAGCAGTTCTCCCGACCGTCTCAGCCCTTACACCGGGGAGCTGTTTTTT. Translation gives CASSSPDRLSPYTGELFF.

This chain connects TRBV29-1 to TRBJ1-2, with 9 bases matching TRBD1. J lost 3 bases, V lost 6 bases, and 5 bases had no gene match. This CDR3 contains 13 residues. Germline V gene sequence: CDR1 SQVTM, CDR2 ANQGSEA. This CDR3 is CSVGTGYDYGYTF. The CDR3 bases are TGCAGCGTCGGGACAGGGTACGACTATGGCTACACCTTC.

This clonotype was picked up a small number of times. The CDR3 loop is CSARVGTAVLYEQYF. CDR3 DNA: TGCAGTGCTAGAGTCGGGACGGCCGTCCTCTACGAGCAGTACTTC. This chain links TRBV20-1 with TRBJ2-7; D may match TRBD1 or TRBD2 (5 bases each). The CDR3 has 15 residues. V shed 1 base and J shed 3 bases, with 16 bases lying between them. Germline V lookup: CDR1 DFQATT, CDR2 SNEGSKA (reference sequence).

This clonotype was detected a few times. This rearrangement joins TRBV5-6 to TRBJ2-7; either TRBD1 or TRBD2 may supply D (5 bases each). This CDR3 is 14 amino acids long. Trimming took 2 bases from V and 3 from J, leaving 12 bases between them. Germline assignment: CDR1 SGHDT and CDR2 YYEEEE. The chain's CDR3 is CASSFLWGSYEQYF. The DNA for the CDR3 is TGTGCCAGCAGCTTCCTGTGGGGGAGCTACGAGCAGTACTTC. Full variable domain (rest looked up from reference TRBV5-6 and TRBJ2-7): DAGVTQSPTHLIKTRGQQVTLRCSPKSGHDTVSWYQQALGQGPQFIFQYYEEEERQRGNFPDRFSGHQFPNYSSELNVNALLLGDSALYLCASSFLWGSYEQYFGPGTRLTVT.

The CDR3 DNA is TGTGCCAGCAGCCATCCACGGGACAGGCAAGAGACCCAGTACTTC. Its translation: CASSHPRDRQETQYF. The chain joins TRBV7-9 to TRBJ2-5, with TRBD1 matching 8 bases. Germline CDR1 SEHNR, CDR2 FQNEAQ (reference sequence). The CDR3 covers 15 residues. The V segment lost 5 bases and the J segment 2 bases; nucleotides outside the gene matches: 7.

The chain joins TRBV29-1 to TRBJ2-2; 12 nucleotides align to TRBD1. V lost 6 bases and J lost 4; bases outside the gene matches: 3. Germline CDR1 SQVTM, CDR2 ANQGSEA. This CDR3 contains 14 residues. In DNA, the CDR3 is TGCAGCGTCGCGGGACAGGGGGCCACCGGGGAGCTGTTTTTT. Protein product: CSVAGQGATGELFF.

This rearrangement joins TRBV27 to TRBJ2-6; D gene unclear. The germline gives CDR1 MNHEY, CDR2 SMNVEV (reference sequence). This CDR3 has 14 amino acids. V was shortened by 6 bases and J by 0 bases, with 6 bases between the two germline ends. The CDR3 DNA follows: TGTGCCAGCAGGACGTACTCTGGGGCCAACGTCCTGACTTTC. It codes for CASRTYSGANVLTF.

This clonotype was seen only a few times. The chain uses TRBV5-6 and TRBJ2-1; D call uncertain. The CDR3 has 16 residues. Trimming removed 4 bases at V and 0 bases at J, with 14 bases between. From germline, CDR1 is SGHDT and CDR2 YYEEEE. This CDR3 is CASSAELRSSYNEQFF. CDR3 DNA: TGTGCCAGCAGCGCTGAGCTCAGGAGCTCCTACAATGAGCAGTTCTTC.

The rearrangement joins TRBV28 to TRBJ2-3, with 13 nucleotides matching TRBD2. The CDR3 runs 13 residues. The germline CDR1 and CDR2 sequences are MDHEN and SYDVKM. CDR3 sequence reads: CGATSGGADTQYF. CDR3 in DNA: TGTGGGGCCACTAGCGGGGGGGCAGATACGCAGTATTTT.

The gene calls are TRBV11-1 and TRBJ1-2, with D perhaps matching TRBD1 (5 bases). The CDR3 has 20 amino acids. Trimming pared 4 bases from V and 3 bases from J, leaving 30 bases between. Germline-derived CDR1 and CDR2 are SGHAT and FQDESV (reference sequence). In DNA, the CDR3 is TGTGCCAGCAGCTCAAACGCACTGGGGGGGGTAAAATGGATCGACTATGGCTACACCTTC. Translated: CASSSNALGGVKWIDYGYTF.

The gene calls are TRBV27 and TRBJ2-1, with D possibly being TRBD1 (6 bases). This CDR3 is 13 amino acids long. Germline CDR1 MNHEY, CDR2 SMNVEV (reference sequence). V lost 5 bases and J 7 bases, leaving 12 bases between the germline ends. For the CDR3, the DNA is TGTGCCAGCAGTCTCAGGGGTGCAAATGAGCAGTTCTTC. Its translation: CASSLRGANEQFF.

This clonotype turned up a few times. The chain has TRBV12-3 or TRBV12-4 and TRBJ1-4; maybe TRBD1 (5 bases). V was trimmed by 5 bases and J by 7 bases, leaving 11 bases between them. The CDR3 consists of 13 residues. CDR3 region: CASSSGTAEKLFF. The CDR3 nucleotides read TGTGCCAGCAGTAGTGGGACTGCTGAAAAACTGTTTTTT.

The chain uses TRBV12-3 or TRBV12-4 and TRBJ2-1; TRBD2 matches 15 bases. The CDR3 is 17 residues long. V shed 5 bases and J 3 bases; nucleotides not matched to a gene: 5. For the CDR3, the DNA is TGTGCCAGCAGTCCGTGGACTAGCGGGGGGGACTACAATGAGCAGTTCTTC. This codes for CASSPWTSGGDYNEQFF.

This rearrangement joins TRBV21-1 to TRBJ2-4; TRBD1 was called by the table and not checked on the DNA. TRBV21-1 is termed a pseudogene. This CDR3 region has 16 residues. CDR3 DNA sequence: TGTGCCAGCAGCAAGCTGGACAGGGGAGCCAAAAACATTCAGTACTTC. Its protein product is CASSKLDRGAKNIQYF.

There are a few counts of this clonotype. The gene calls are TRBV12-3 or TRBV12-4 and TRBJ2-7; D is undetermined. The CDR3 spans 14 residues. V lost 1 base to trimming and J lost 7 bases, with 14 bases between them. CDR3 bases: TGTGCCAGCAGTTTAGACGACCTCGTCGCGGAGCAGTACTTC. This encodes CASSLDDLVAEQYF.

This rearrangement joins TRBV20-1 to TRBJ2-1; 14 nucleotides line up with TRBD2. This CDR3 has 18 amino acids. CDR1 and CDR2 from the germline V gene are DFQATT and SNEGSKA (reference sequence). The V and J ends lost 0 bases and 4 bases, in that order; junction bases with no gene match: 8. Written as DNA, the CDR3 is TGCAGTGCTAGAGATATTGGGACTAGCGGGGGAACTTACAATGAGCAGTTCTTC. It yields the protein CSARDIGTSGGTYNEQFF.

The DNA for the CDR3 is TGTGCCAGCAGCAAGGGGACGGCTGTGCTTAGCACAGATACGCAGTATTTT. Encoded protein: CASSKGTAVLSTDTQYF. The J gene is TRBJ2-3, the V gene TRBV9; D may correspond to TRBD1 or TRBD2 (5 bases each). Germline V lookup: CDR1 SGDLS, CDR2 YYNGEE. This CDR3 is built from 17 residues. Trimming pared 4 bases from V and 0 bases from J, leaving 18 bases between.

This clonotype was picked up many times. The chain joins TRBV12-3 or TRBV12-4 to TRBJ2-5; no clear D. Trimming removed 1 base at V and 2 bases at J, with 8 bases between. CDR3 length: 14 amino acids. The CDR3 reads CASSLGAEQETQYF. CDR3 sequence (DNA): TGTGCCAGCAGTTTAGGGGCAGAACAAGAGACCCAGTACTTC.